Listed below are T cell receptor beta chains from one sample, sequenced in a study of T-cell reconstitution after alpha-beta-depleted transplantation in children. Using its own MiXCR run on the PCR reads, TCRdb lists one record per CDR3 protein. The sample holds a few hundred thousand distinct CDR3 sequences, 7.5% to 10% seen once. The sequencing used PBMCs from the stem cell graft donor, collected from the stem cell graft. These TCRs come from a human donor who donated a stem cell graft to a child with SCID. CDR3s include the opening cysteine and the closing phenylalanine or tryptophan. The D gene is left open where the match is weak. Clone sizes are given selectively: once, few, many, or a class where the clone is expanded.

j_call clone_size d_call v_call cdr3_nt cdr3_aa
TRBJ1-2 NA NA TRBV2 TGTGCCAGCAGTGAAGAGACAGAGGGCTATGGCTACACCTTC CASSEETEGYGYTF
TRBJ2-7 many NA TRBV7-2 TGTGCCAGCAGCTCACTTTGGGGGTTCACGGAGTACGAGCAGTACTTC CASSSLWGFTEYEQYF
TRBJ2-5 many NA TRBV20-1 TGCAGTGCCGTCCACCTCCAAGAGACCCAGTACTTC CSAVHLQETQYF
TRBJ1-6 many TRBD1 TRBV28 TGTGCCAGCAAACTAGGGACAGGTTATAATTCACCCCTCCACTTT CASKLGTGYNSPLHF
TRBJ2-6 many NA TRBV7-9 TGTGCCAGCAGCTTAGACAGGGTCTTCTCTGGGGCCAACGTCCTGACTTTC CASSLDRVFSGANVLTF
TRBJ1-2 few NA TRBV18 TGTGCCAGCTCACTCCTTAGCCCGGACGGCTACACCTTC CASSLLSPDGYTF
TRBJ1-2 few NA TRBV5-1 TGCGCCAGCAGAACACCGGGACGTGAAATGGGCTACACCTTC CASRTPGREMGYTF
TRBJ2-1 NA TRBD2 TRBV18 TGTGCCAGCTCATCCCAAGCGGGGGGTTACAATGAGCAGTTCTTC CASSSQAGGYNEQFF
TRBJ1-1 many TRBD1 TRBV30 TGTGCCTGGATCCCCTACCCCCGACAGGGGAGTGAAGCTTTCTTT CAWIPYPRQGSEAFF
TRBJ2-1 NA TRBD2 TRBV5-6 TGTGCCAGCGGCTTCGGGGGGACCGGGGTCTACTATGAGCAGTTCTTC CASGFGGTGVYYEQFF
TRBJ2-7 many NA TRBV6-1 TGTGCCAGCAGTGACAGGGTATTAGGCTACGAGCAGTACTTC CASSDRVLGYEQYF
TRBJ2-1 many NA TRBV11-3 TGTGCCAGCAGCTTAGATCCAGAGGCTGAGCAGTTCTTC CASSLDPEAEQFF
TRBJ2-5 many TRBD1 TRBV28 TGTGCCAGCAGTTTATGGGGGACAGTCCAAGAGACCCAGTACTTC CASSLWGTVQETQYF
TRBJ2-5 many TRBD1 TRBV19 TGTGCCAGTAGTATCTGGACAGGGATCGGAGAGACCCAGTACTTC CASSIWTGIGETQYF
TRBJ1-1 NA NA TRBV20-1 TGCAGTGCTTGCGACAGGAACATTGAAGCTTTCTTT CSACDRNIEAFF
TRBJ2-7 NA NA TRBV29-1 TGCAGCGTTGACGGTGGCCGCCCCTCCGGCGAGCAGTACTTC CSVDGGRPSGEQYF